A selection of T cell receptor beta chains follows, all from one sample in a study of PD-1 blockade in mismatch repair-deficient tumors. The protocol was immunoSEQ multiplex PCR, while the TCRdb copy is restricted to in-frame clones and leaves out a portion. This table has tens of thousands of clones, 70% to 90% appearing once. This specimen consisted of peripheral blood, obtained 44 weeks after starting pembrolizumab. These receptors came from an adult with mismatch repair-deficient cancer. Each CDR3 is given with its conserved first and last residue. The D gene is left open where the match is weak. Only part of the rows carry a size: once, few, many, or a class if the clone is expanded.

j_gene,abundance,d_gene,v_gene,CDR3nt,CDR3aa
TRBJ2-7,-,TRBD1,TRBV5-6,TGTGCCAGCAGCGGCAGGGGGCGCGAGCAGTACTTC,CASSGRGREQYF
TRBJ2-2,-,-,TRBV9,TGTGCCAGCAGCCCCCGAGGGGGTTCAGGGGAGCTGTTTTTT,CASSPRGGSGELFF
TRBJ1-1,-,-,TRBV5-1,TGCGCCAGCAGCTTGGGCAGGGGCTTGCTTGAAGCTTTCTTT,CASSLGRGLLEAFF
TRBJ1-2,-,-,TRBV5-4,TGTGCCAGCAGTCCTGGGCAGGGTCGGAACTATGGCTACACCTTC,CASSPGQGRNYGYTF
TRBJ2-1,few,-,TRBV12-5,TGTGCTAGTGGTTTGGTACTCGATGAGCAGTTCTTC,CASGLVLDEQFF
TRBJ1-1,-,-,TRBV6-6,TGTGCCAGCAGTTACCAGGCGGCGGGGAACACTGAAGCTTTCTTT,CASSYQAAGNTEAFF
TRBJ2-7,-,-,TRBV10-3,TGTGCCATCAGTGAGTCCCCATACGAGCAGTACTTC,CAISESPYEQYF
TRBJ2-1,-,TRBD2,TRBV5-6,TGTGCCAGCAGCTTCACACTAGCGGGAGGGTGGTCCTACAATGAGCAGTTCTTC,CASSFTLAGGWSYNEQFF
TRBJ2-2,-,TRBD2,TRBV11-2,TGTGCCAGCAGCTCCCGGACTAGCGGGAGTACCGGGGAGCTGTTTTTT,CASSSRTSGSTGELFF
TRBJ2-2,-,TRBD2,TRBV9,TGTGCCAGCAGCGTAGGTACGGGAGGCATAAACACCGGGGAGCTGTTTTTT,CASSVGTGGINTGELFF
TRBJ1-1,-,-,TRBV4-1,TGCGCCAGCAGCCAAGATCCGCGGGGAGACTACACTGAAGCTTTCTTT,CASSQDPRGDYTEAFF
TRBJ2-2,-,TRBD2,TRBV5-1,TGCGCCAGCACCCCGGGAGGGGCGGTCACCGGGGAGCTGTTTTTT,CASTPGGAVTGELFF
TRBJ2-5,-,-,TRBV12-2,TGTGCAAGTCGCGTATACTCGCGAGGGGGGGAGGGAGAGACCCAGTACTTC,CASRVYSRGGEGETQYF
TRBJ1-2,-,-,TRBV18,TGTGCCAGCTCAGTGACAGGATACTATGGCTACACCTTC,CASSVTGYYGYTF
TRBJ2-5,-,TRBD1,TRBV6-5,TGTGCCAGCAAAATGGGGACAGATCAAGAGACCCAGTACTTC,CASKMGTDQETQYF
TRBJ2-1,-,TRBD2,TRBV27,TGTGCCAGCAGTTTTTGGGGACTAGCGGGAGGGGGGGCCTACAATGAGCAGTTCTTC,CASSFWGLAGGGAYNEQFF
TRBJ2-2,-,-,TRBV2,TGTGCCAGCATGGGGCGAGAGGGAACCACCGGGGAGCTGTTTTTT,CASMGREGTTGELFF
TRBJ2-1,-,-,TRBV6-5,TGTGCCAGCAGCCAGGACGCGAGCTCCTACAATGAGCAGTTCTTC,CASSQDASSYNEQFF
TRBJ2-1,-,TRBD2,TRBV27,TGTGCCAGCAGTTTATCTAGCGGGAGTTTCTATGAGCAGTTCTTC,CASSLSSGSFYEQFF
TRBJ2-7,once,-,TRBV21-1,TGTGCCAGCACGGTCGGAAATTCCTACGAGCAGTACTTC,CASTVGNSYEQYF
TRBJ2-5,-,-,TRBV29-1,TGCAGCGTTGAAACGGGTTCAGAGACCCAGTACTTC,CSVETGSETQYF
TRBJ1-5,few,-,TRBV7-9,TGTGCCAGCAGCTTATCTTCAGTCACCCAACGTCAGCATTTT,CASSLSSVTQRQHF
TRBJ2-1,-,-,TRBV7-2,TGTGCCAGCAGCCGAAACAATGAGCAGTTCTTC,CASSRNNEQFF
TRBJ2-7,-,TRBD2,TRBV7-2,TGTGCCAGCAGCCCCGGACTAGCGGGAGGGCAGTACTTC,CASSPGLAGGQYF
TRBJ2-5,-,TRBD2,TRBV7-3,TGTGCCAGCAGCCTCGGACTAGCGGGAGCTCAGTACTTC,CASSLGLAGAQYF
TRBJ2-1,-,-,TRBV18,TGTGCCAGCTCACCACCCCTGGGACAAAACTCCTACAATGAGCAGTTCTTC,CASSPPLGQNSYNEQFF
TRBJ2-1,-,-,TRBV5-4,TGTGCCAGCAGCGACGGTGGGCAACAGCAGTTCTTC,CASSDGGQQQFF
TRBJ2-6,-,-,TRBV18,TGTGCCAGCTCACCGAGGTCTGGGGCCAACGTCCTGACTTTC,CASSPRSGANVLTF
TRBJ2-5,-,TRBD1,TRBV29-1,TGCAGCGTGGGACAGGGGATTGGCGAGACCCAGTACTTC,CSVGQGIGETQYF
TRBJ1-3,many,-,TRBV5-5,TGTGCCAGCAGCCAAGATGAGGGGGGAGGAAACACCATATATTTT,CASSQDEGGGNTIYF
TRBJ2-1,-,-,TRBV19,TGTGCCAGTAGTATTCCGGCCAGCTCCTACAATGAGCAGTTCTTC,CASSIPASSYNEQFF
TRBJ2-7,-,-,TRBV5-5,TGTGCCAGCACCGATGGGCGGGGCCGACCCTACGAGCAGTACTTC,CASTDGRGRPYEQYF
TRBJ1-3,-,-,TRBV10-3,TGTGCCACCCAACGCCTTGGGGGAAACACCATATATTTT,CATQRLGGNTIYF
TRBJ2-1,-,TRBD2,TRBV27,TGTGCCAGCAGTTTACGGACTAGCGGGGTCTACAATGAGCAGTTCTTC,CASSLRTSGVYNEQFF
TRBJ1-1,-,TRBD1,TRBV6-1,TGTGCCAGCAGTGATCCGGGACAGGGGGAGGGCACTGAAGCTTTCTTT,CASSDPGQGEGTEAFF
TRBJ2-7,-,TRBD1,TRBV6-5,TGTGCCAGCAGACCTCCGGGACAGGCCTCCTACGAGCAGTACTTC,CASRPPGQASYEQYF
TRBJ1-4,-,-,TRBV5-1,TGCGCCAGCAGCATTGGCGGGTTAGGAGAAAAACTGTTTTTT,CASSIGGLGEKLFF
TRBJ2-7,-,TRBD1,TRBV10-3,TGTGCCATCAGTGAGTCCAGGCAGGGGGCGATCGAGCAGTACTTC,CAISESRQGAIEQYF
TRBJ2-1,-,TRBD2,TRBV27,TGTGCCAGCAACCCAAGCGGACTAGCTGATAATGAGCAGTTCTTC,CASNPSGLADNEQFF
TRBJ1-1,-,-,TRBV18,TGTGCCAGCTCACCGGGGTCAGGGCGGGGTGGCACTGAAGCTTTCTTT,CASSPGSGRGGTEAFF
TRBJ2-7,-,TRBD1,TRBV5-6,TGTGCCAGCAGCCCAGTTCTACCGGGACAGGGGGCCGGGGAGCAGTACTTC,CASSPVLPGQGAGEQYF
TRBJ1-2,-,-,TRBV28,TGTGCCAGCAGAGCGGCTAACTATGGCTACACCTTC,CASRAANYGYTF
TRBJ1-2,-,TRBD1,TRBV6-5,TGTGCCAGCAGGAAGGAGGGGACAGGGGCCTATGGCTACACCTTC,CASRKEGTGAYGYTF
TRBJ2-1,-,TRBD1,TRBV2,TGTGCCAGCAGTAGGACAGGTCGGTCCTACAATGAGCAGTTCTTC,CASSRTGRSYNEQFF
TRBJ2-3,-,TRBD2,TRBV11-2,TGTGCCAGCAGCCACCGGGGTGGCCAGCGGGAGTCCCCTACGCAGTATTTT,CASSHRGGQRESPTQYF
TRBJ1-2,few,TRBD1,TRBV27,TGTGCCAGCAGCAGCTACGACAGGGGGCGGGTTGGCTACACCTTC,CASSSYDRGRVGYTF
TRBJ2-3,-,TRBD2,TRBV7-9,TGTGCCAGCAGCCCTCTAGCGGGAAGCACAGATACGCAGTATTTT,CASSPLAGSTDTQYF
TRBJ1-2,once,TRBD1,TRBV5-1,TGCGCCAGCCGCAGGGACAGGACCTATGGCTACACCTTC,CASRRDRTYGYTF
TRBJ2-7,-,TRBD2,TRBV4-2,TGTGCCAGCAGCCTCAGGGGACTAGCGGGAGGGCCCCTACTTTACGAGCAGTACTTC,CASSLRGLAGGPLLYEQYF
TRBJ1-4,-,-,TRBV2,TGTGCCAGCTCCCGGCAGGGGTTGGCGACAACTAATGAAAAACTGTTTTTT,CASSRQGLATTNEKLFF
TRBJ1-1,-,-,TRBV3-2,TGTGCCAGCAGCGTCGGAGCTTTCTTT,CASSVGAFF
TRBJ2-3,-,-,TRBV11-3,TGTGCCAGCAGCCCCATGGCAAGTAGAGATACGCAGTATTTT,CASSPMASRDTQYF
TRBJ2-7,-,TRBD2,TRBV6-6,TGTGCCAGCAGTTACTCAGCGGGAGCTAACGAGCAGTACTTC,CASSYSAGANEQYF
TRBJ1-5,-,-,TRBV10-2,TGCGCCAGCAGTGTTGGAGGGGGCAATCAGCCCCAGCATTTT,CASSVGGGNQPQHF
TRBJ2-7,-,TRBD2,TRBV9,TGTGCCAGCAGCGAGGGACTAGCGGACTACGAGCAGTACTTT,CASSEGLADYEQYF
TRBJ2-7,-,-,TRBV5-1,TGCGCCAGCAGCTTGGTGACTAACTACGAGCAGTACTTC,CASSLVTNYEQYF
TRBJ2-1,-,-,TRBV6-5,TGTGCCAGCAGTACGGGGACATCCGGGGGCAATGAGCAGTTCTTC,CASSTGTSGGNEQFF
TRBJ2-1,few,-,TRBV4-3,TGCGCCAGCAGCCAAGAAGTTGGCGGAGCAACCGATGAGCAGTTCTTC,CASSQEVGGATDEQFF
TRBJ1-1,-,-,TRBV5-1,TGCGCCAGCAGCTGGACCGTGAACACTGAAGCTTTCTTT,CASSWTVNTEAFF